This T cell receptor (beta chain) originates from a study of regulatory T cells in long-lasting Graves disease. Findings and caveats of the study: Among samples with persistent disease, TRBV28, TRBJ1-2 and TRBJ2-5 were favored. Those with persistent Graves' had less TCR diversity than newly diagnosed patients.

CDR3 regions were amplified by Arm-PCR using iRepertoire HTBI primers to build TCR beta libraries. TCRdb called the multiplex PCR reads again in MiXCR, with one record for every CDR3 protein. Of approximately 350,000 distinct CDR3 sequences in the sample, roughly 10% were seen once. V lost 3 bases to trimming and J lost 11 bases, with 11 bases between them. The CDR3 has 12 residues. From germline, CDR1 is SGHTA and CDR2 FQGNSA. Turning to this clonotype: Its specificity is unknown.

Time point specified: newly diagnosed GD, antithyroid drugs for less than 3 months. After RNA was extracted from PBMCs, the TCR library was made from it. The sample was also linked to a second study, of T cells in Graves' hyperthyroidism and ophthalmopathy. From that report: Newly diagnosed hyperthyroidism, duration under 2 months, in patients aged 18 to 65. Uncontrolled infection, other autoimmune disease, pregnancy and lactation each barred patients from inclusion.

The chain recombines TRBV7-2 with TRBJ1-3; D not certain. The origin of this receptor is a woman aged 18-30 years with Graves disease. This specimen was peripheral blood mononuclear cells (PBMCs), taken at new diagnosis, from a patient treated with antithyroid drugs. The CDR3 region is CASSFGVQPIYF. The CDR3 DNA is TGTGCCAGCAGCTTCGGCGTACAGCCCATATATTTT.